Following are 5 T cell receptor beta chains from one sample sequenced in a study of T cells in tumors after PD-1 blockade. The data were produced by immunoSEQ multiplex PCR, yet TCRdb's version contains in-frame clones alone and is incomplete. This table has tens of thousands of clones, about four fifths appearing once. Here the sequenced sample was PBMCs, taken before anti-PD-1 treatment. Every receptor here comes from a human donor with basal cell carcinoma.

J is TRBJ1-2 and V is TRBV27, with TRBD1 matching 8 bases. J lost 1 base, V lost 5 bases, and 9 bases had no gene match. CDR3 size: 16 residues. From germline, CDR1 is MNHEY and CDR2 SMNVEV (reference sequence). Here the CDR3 DNA reads TGTGCCAGCAGTCCCTGGACAGGGAGGGGTAACTATGGCTACACCTTC. Amino acids: CASSPWTGRGNYGYTF.

CDR3 in amino acids: CASSTGTGVGTQYF. The CDR3 nucleotides are TGTGCCAGTAGCACCGGGACAGGGGTCGGGACCCAGTACTTC. The chain uses TRBV19 and TRBJ2-5, with 10 bases lining up with TRBD1. Trimming took 6 bases from V and 7 from J; bases not matched to a gene: 8. CDR3 length equals 14 residues. CDR1 is LNHDA, CDR2 SQIVND, per germline (reference sequence).

This clone was recorded only once. V and J are TRBV12-3 or TRBV12-4 and TRBJ1-1, with 8 bases matching TRBD1. Trimming removed 3 bases from V and 7 bases from J; junction bases left unmatched: 1. This CDR3 has 12 amino acids. CDR3 residues: CASSFGQGEAFF. As DNA, the CDR3 is TGTGCCAGCAGTTTCGGACAGGGTGAAGCTTTCTTT.

V gene TRBV19 combines with J gene TRBJ1-1; 10 bases are shared with TRBD1. The ends lost 3 bases at V and 11 bases at J; junction bases unmatched: 9. CDR1 is LNHDA and CDR2 is SQIVND in the germline V gene (reference sequence). The CDR3 sequence is 14 residues long. CDR3 bases: TGTGCCAGTAGTATGATGGACAGGGGGAAGAGTGCTTTCTTT. This translates into CASSMMDRGKSAFF.

The chain has TRBV6-2 or TRBV6-3 and TRBJ1-2, with TRBD1 matching 9 bases. V was pared by 6 bases and J by 0 bases, with 5 bases of the junction left unmatched. This CDR3 contains 15 residues. Per the germline V gene, CDR1 is MNHEY and CDR2 is SVGEGT. The DNA of the CDR3 is TGTGCCAGCAGCCGCCGGGACAGGGCTAACTATGGCTACACCTTC. This encodes CASSRRDRANYGYTF.